The 23 T cell receptor beta chains reported below all come from one sample, sequenced in a study of regulatory T cells in long-lasting Graves disease (dated by TCRdb to the early 2020s). Libraries were made using multiplex PCR. The sequencer was an Illumina HiSeq 4000. TCR beta libraries were built with iRepertoire HTBI primers and Arm-PCR amplification of CDR3 regions. TCRdb's own reprocessing of the public reads used fastp at Q25 and MiXCR and kept productive beta chains. Records with the same CDR3 protein are collapsed into one entry carrying the most frequent genes and DNA. The sample profile shows some 280,000 distinct CDR3 sequences; around 21% of them were found once. Clones ranked in the top ten supply roughly 50% of the sample. What this sample's time point label stands for: persistent/refractory GD, antithyroid drugs over 5 years with positive TRAb. For both TCR sequencing and RNA sequencing, RNA was extracted from PBMCs using TRIzol.

This specimen consisted of peripheral blood mononuclear cells (PBMCs), obtained when the disease was refractory, from a patient treated with antithyroid drugs. These receptor sequences come from a female donor with Graves disease.

This clonotype showed up many times. CDR3: CASSADRGFYGYTF. The CDR3 nucleotides are TGTGCCAGCAGTGCGGACAGGGGGTTCTATGGCTACACCTTC. The V call is TRBV2, the J call TRBJ1-2; 10 bases fit TRBD1. Germline V lookup: CDR1 SNHLY, CDR2 FYNNEI. V lost 4 bases and J lost 4; bases outside the gene matches: 3. The CDR3 sequence is 14 residues long.

This clonotype was seen only a few times. The rearrangement joins TRBV29-1 to TRBJ1-4; unclear D gene. The CDR3 has 18 amino acids. Trimming cost V 0 bases and J 0 bases, with 17 bases left between them. The germline CDR1 and CDR2 sequences are SQVTM and ANQGSEA. The CDR3 DNA reads TGCAGCGTTGAAGAATCCCCGGTCGAGCGTTCAACTAATGAAAAACTGTTTTTT. It codes for CSVEESPVERSTNEKLFF.

The chain couples TRBV28 to TRBJ2-2, with D uncertain. With 6 bases removed from V and 9 bases from J, the gap between germline ends came to 8 bases. There are 11 residues in the CDR3. Looked up from germline, CDR1 is MDHEN and CDR2 is SYDVKM. This CDR3 is CASRNSWELFF. As DNA, the CDR3 is TGTGCCAGCAGGAATTCATGGGAGCTGTTTTTT. Drawing the rest from reference TRBV28 and TRBJ2-2, the complete variable domain is DVKVTQSSRYLVKRTGEKVFLECVQDMDHENMFWYRQDPGLGLRLIYFSYDVKMKEKGDIPEGYSVSREKKERFSLILESASTNQTSMYLCASRNSWELFFGEGSRLTVL.

This rearrangement joins TRBV27 to TRBJ2-2; D gene uncertain. V lost 3 bases, J lost 7 bases, and 6 bases lay in between. The CDR3 contains 12 residues. The germline gives CDR1 MNHEY, CDR2 SMNVEV (reference sequence). CDR3 nucleotide sequence: TGTGCCAGCAGTTTGCGTATCGGGGAGCTGTTTTTT. Encoded protein: CASSLRIGELFF.

This clonotype showed up many times. The gene calls are TRBV11-2 and TRBJ1-4, with a tentative D call TRBD1 (6 bases). This CDR3 contains 14 residues. V lost 2 bases and J 2 bases, leaving 6 bases between the germline ends. Germline lookup yields CDR1 SGHAT and CDR2 FQNNGV. The CDR3, as DNA: TGTGCCAGCAGCTTAACAGGGACTAATGAAAAACTGTTTTTT. Translating gives CASSLTGTNEKLFF.

Ten or more counts support this clonotype. The chain joins TRBV19 to TRBJ1-1, with D unresolved. CDR1 is LNHDA, CDR2 SQIVND, per germline (reference sequence). V was shortened by 6 bases and J by 5 bases, with 13 bases between the two germline ends. This CDR3 spans 13 amino acids. The CDR3, as DNA: TGTGCCAGTAGGGCCGGGCAAAGGACTGAAGCTTTCTTT. It encodes CASRAGQRTEAFF.

This clonotype was seen only a few times. This chain joins TRBV20-1 and TRBJ1-6, with D tentatively TRBD1 (5 bases). From germline, CDR1 is DFQATT and CDR2 SNEGSKA (reference sequence). This CDR3 has 15 residues. Deletions cut 5 bases from V and 7 bases from J, with 18 bases between. CDR3 in amino acids: CSADVLGGWNSPLHF. The CDR3 coding sequence is TGCAGTGCTGACGTGCTCGGGGGGTGGAATTCACCCCTCCACTTT.

This clonotype appeared many times. The chain employs TRBV28 and TRBJ1-1; no reliable D call. The germline CDR1 and CDR2 sequences are MDHEN and SYDVKM. The CDR3 contains 13 residues. The V end was cut by 6 bases, the J end by 2 bases, with 10 bases between. In DNA form, the CDR3 reads TGTGCCAGCAGCTTTACCCGAAACACTGAAGCTTTCTTT. It encodes CASSFTRNTEAFF.

This clonotype was seen a single time. J is TRBJ2-7 and V is TRBV4-3, with D maybe TRBD2 (5 bases). With 2 bases removed from V and 2 bases from J, the gap between germline ends came to 13 bases. The CDR3 loop spans 15 amino acids. The germline V gene has CDR1 LGHNA and CDR2 YSLEER. The CDR3 reads CASSQSWAAAYEQYF. DNA of the CDR3: TGCGCCAGCAGCCAATCCTGGGCAGCGGCCTACGAGCAGTACTTC.

CDR3: CSATFLSRQSEDTQYF. In nucleotides, the CDR3 is TGCAGTGCTACCTTCCTTTCTAGGCAGTCGGAAGATACGCAGTATTTT. The chain links TRBV20-1 to TRBJ2-3; D uncertain. CDR3 length: 16 residues. Germline V CDR1 and CDR2: DFQATT, SNEGSKA (reference sequence). Trimming shortened V by 4 bases and J by 5 bases, and 22 bases separated the two germline ends.

In this sample, this clonotype turned up many times. The V call is TRBV3-1, the J call TRBJ1-5; weak D call: TRBD1 (6 bases). The V and J ends lost 2 bases and 1 base respectively, with 12 bases between them. The CDR3 runs to 16 residues. Germline V gives CDR1 LGHDT, CDR2 YNNKEL (reference sequence). This CDR3 is CASSQSGGRSNQPQHF. DNA of the CDR3: TGTGCCAGCAGCCAATCCGGGGGGCGAAGCAATCAGCCCCAGCATTTT.

This clonotype was found many times. One end of the junction varies from germline; a read error may be responsible. The chain employs TRBV3-1 and TRBJ1-4; D gene ambiguous. The CDR3 is 11 residues long. Germline V lookup: CDR1 LGHDT, CDR2 YNNKEL (reference sequence). The CDR3 coding sequence is TGTGCCAGCAGCCAAGATCGGCAGGAGGGTTTT. It yields the protein CASSQDRQEGF.

Comments on this clonotype: A far larger clone is one nucleotide away, so this likely arose from a read error. This chain connects TRBV6-5 to TRBJ2-7, with D unresolved. Germline CDR1 and CDR2: MNHEY and SVGAGI. The CDR3 sequence is 11 residues long. The CDR3 protein is CASGYSGEQYF. CDR3 nucleotide sequence: TGTGCCAGCGGTTACTCGGGCGAGCAGTACTTC.

This sequence joins TRBV19 and TRBJ2-2; 12 bases are a match to TRBD2. The trim removed 8 bases at V and 6 bases at J, leaving 7 bases unmatched. The CDR3 consists of 15 residues. Germline V lookup: CDR1 LNHDA, CDR2 SQIVND (reference sequence). DNA for the CDR3: TGTGCCAGTTGTAATCTAGCGGGAGGGCCCGGGGAGCTGTTTTTT. As protein: CASCNLAGGPGELFF.

V is TRBV6-1 and J is TRBJ1-4; 10 nucleotides match TRBD1. Germline CDR1 MNHNS, CDR2 SASEGT. The CDR3 sequence is 12 residues long. The V and J ends lost 8 bases and 10 bases, in that order; junction bases with no gene match: 4. The CDR3 protein is CASRDRGRKLFF. As DNA, the CDR3 is TGTGCCAGCCGGGACAGGGGTCGAAAACTGTTTTTT.

This clonotype was seen a handful of times. This rearrangement joins TRBV28 to TRBJ1-1; weak D call: TRBD1 (6 bases). Trimming took 3 bases from V and 5 from J, leaving 19 bases between them. The CDR3 is 16 amino acids. Germline CDR1 reads MDHEN; CDR2 reads SYDVKM. The CDR3: CASSFRAAHRETEAFF. The CDR3 nucleotides read TGTGCCAGCAGTTTCCGGGCCGCTCACAGGGAAACTGAAGCTTTCTTT.

This clonotype has a count of ten or more. CDR3 sequence reads: CASSLPLRTGSMNTEAFF. CDR3 DNA sequence: TGTGCCAGCAGTTTGCCCCTAAGGACAGGGTCTATGAACACTGAAGCTTTCTTT. V usage is TRBV28 and J usage is TRBJ1-1, with TRBD1 matching over 8 bases. The CDR3 covers 18 residues. Per germline, CDR1 MDHEN and CDR2 SYDVKM. V was pared by 3 bases and J by 0 bases, with 12 bases of the junction left unmatched.

Points on this clonotype: This may stem from a read error, because a much larger clone lies one nucleotide away. The chain employs TRBV7-9 and TRBJ1-1; maybe TRBD1 (5 bases). V was cut by 11 bases and J by 6 bases, with 19 bases left in between. This CDR3 spans 13 amino acids. Germline V gene sequence: CDR1 SEHNR, CDR2 FQNEAQ (reference sequence). For the CDR3, the DNA is TGTGCCGGGAAGCAGGGAGGGGACGCTGAAGCTTTCTTT. It codes for CAGKQGGDAEAFF.

This clonotype was picked up many times. The gene calls are TRBV6-2 or TRBV6-3 and TRBJ1-2, with TRBD1 as a possible D gene (5 bases). Looked up from germline, CDR1 is MNHEY and CDR2 is SVGEGT. The CDR3 consists of 17 residues. Trimming removed 3 bases at V and 4 bases at J, with 21 bases between. The CDR3 reads CASSYTGLDSSFYGYTF. The CDR3 region has the DNA TGTGCCAGCAGTTATACGGGGCTCGACAGTTCCTTCTATGGCTACACCTTC.

This clonotype was counted at least ten times. DNA of the CDR3: TGTGCCAGCAGTTCCCAGAGGGGGACAGGAAAAGAGACCCAGTACTTC. Protein: CASSSQRGTGKETQYF. The chain recombines TRBV7-9 with TRBJ2-5, with 8 bases fitting TRBD1. The CDR3 extends over 16 amino acids. J gave up 3 bases and V 6 bases, and 12 bases lay outside the gene matches. CDR1 and CDR2 from the germline V gene are SEHNR and FQNEAQ (reference sequence).

This clonotype was detected many times. The rearrangement joins TRBV12-3 or TRBV12-4 to TRBJ2-7; either TRBD1 or TRBD2 may supply D (6 bases each). With 1 base removed from V and 4 bases from J, the gap between germline ends came to 11 bases. This CDR3 comprises 14 residues. In nucleotides, the CDR3 is TGTGCCAGCAGTTTAGAGTTAGGGGGGTACGAGCAGTACTTC. Amino acids: CASSLELGGYEQYF.

The chain recombines TRBV10-3 with TRBJ2-7, with D perhaps TRBD1 (6 bases). The CDR3 runs 12 residues. Germline-derived CDR1 and CDR2 are ENHRY and SYGVKD. V lost 10 bases to trimming and J lost 2 bases, with 12 bases between them. This CDR3 is CASTDRTYEQYF. CDR3 sequence (DNA): TGTGCCAGTACAGACAGGACCTACGAGCAGTACTTC.

This clonotype was seen repeatedly, ten times or more. The chain is built from TRBV30 and TRBJ1-5; possibly TRBD1 for D (6 bases). This CDR3 contains 15 residues. Trimming cost V 3 bases and J 0 bases, with 12 bases left between them. CDR1 is GTSNPN and CDR2 is SVGIG in the germline V gene (reference sequence). As DNA, the CDR3 is TGTGCCTGGAGCGTGACAGGCCTTAGCAATCAGCCCCAGCATTTT. This codes for CAWSVTGLSNQPQHF.